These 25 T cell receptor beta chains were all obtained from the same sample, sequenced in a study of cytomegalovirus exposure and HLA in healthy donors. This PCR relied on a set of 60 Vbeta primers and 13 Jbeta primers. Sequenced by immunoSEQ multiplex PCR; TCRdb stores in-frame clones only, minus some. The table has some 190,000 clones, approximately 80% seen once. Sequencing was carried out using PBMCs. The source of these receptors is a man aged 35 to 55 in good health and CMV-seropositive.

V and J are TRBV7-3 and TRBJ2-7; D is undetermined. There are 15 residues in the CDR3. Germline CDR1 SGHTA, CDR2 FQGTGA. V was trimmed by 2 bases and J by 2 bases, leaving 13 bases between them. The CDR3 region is CASSLWPQDTYEQYF. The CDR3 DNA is TGTGCCAGCAGCTTATGGCCCCAAGACACCTACGAGCAGTACTTC.

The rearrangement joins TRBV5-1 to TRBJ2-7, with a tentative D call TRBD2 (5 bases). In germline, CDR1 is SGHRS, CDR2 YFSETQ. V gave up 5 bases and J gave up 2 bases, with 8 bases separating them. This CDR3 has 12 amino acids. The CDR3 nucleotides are TGCGCCAGCAGTAGCGACACCTACGAGCAGTACTTC. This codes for CASSSDTYEQYF.

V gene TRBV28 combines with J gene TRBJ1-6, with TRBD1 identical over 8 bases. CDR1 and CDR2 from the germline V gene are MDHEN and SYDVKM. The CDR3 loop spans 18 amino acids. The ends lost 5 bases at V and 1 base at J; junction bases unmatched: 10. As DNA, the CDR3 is TGTGCCAGCAGTACTCGACAGGGGCCGGGGTCCTATAATTCACCCCTCCACTTT. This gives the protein CASSTRQGPGSYNSPLHF.

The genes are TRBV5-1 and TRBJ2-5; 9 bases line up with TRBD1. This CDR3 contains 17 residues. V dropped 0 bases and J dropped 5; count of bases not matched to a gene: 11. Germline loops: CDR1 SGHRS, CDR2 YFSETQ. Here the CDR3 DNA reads TGCGCCAGCAGCTTGGCGGGAGGACAGGGGATTCTGGAGACCCAGTACTTC. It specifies CASSLAGGQGILETQYF. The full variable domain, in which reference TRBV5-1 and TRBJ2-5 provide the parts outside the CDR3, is KAGVTQTPRYLIKTRGQQVTLSCSPISGHRSVSWYQQTPGQGLQFLFEYFSETQRNKGNFPGRFSGRQFSNSRSEMNVSTLELGDSALYLCASSLAGGQGILETQYFGPGTRLLVL.

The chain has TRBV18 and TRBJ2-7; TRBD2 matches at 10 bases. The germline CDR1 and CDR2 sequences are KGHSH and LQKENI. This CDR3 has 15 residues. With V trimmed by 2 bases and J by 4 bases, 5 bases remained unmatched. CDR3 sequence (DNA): TGTGCCAGCTCACCAGCTAGCGGGAGTGAATACGAGCAGTACTTC. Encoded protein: CASSPASGSEYEQYF.

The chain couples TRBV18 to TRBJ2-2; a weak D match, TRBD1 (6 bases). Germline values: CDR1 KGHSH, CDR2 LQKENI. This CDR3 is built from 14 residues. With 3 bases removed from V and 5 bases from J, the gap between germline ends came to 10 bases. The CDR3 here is CASSPGQKTGELFF. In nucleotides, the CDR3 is TGTGCCAGCTCACCGGGACAAAAGACCGGGGAGCTGTTTTTT.

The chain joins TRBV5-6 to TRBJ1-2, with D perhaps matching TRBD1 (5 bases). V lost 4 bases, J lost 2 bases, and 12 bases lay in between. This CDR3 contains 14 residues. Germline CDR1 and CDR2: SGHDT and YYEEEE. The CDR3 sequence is CASSLMTANYGYTF. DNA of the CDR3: TGTGCCAGCAGCCTGATGACAGCAAACTATGGCTACACCTTC.

The CDR3 sequence: CASSILAGGYNEQFF. CDR3 DNA: TGTGCCAGCAGCATACTAGCGGGAGGGTACAATGAGCAGTTCTTC. The chain links TRBV7-6 to TRBJ2-1, with 13 positions matching TRBD2. V trimming: 5 bases; J trimming: 4 bases; junction bases outside the gene matches: 2. CDR3 length equals 15 residues. Germline V gene sequence: CDR1 SGHVS, CDR2 FNYEAQ. Complete variable domain (other parts from reference TRBV7-6 and TRBJ2-1): GAGVSQSPRYKVTKRGQDVALRCDPISGHVSLYWYRQALGQGPEFLTYFNYEAQQDKSGLPNDRFSAERPEGSISTLTIQRTEQRDSAMYRCASSILAGGYNEQFFGPGTRLTVL.

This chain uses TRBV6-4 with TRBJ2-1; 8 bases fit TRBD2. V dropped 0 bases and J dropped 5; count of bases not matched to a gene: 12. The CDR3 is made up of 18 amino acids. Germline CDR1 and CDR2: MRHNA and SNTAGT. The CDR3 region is CASSDSPVGLAGNNEQFF. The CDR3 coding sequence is TGTGCCAGCAGTGACTCCCCGGTAGGTTTAGCGGGGAACAATGAGCAGTTCTTC.

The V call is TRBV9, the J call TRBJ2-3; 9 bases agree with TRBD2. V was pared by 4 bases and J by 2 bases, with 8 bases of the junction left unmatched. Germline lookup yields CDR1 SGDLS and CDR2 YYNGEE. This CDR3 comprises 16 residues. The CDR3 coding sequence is TGTGCCAGCAGCTCACTAGCGGGCGACCTCACAGATACGCAGTATTTT. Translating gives CASSSLAGDLTDTQYF.

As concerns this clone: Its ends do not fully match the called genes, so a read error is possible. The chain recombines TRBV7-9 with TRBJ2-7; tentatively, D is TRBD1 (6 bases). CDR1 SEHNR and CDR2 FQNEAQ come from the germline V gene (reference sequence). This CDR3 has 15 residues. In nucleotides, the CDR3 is TGTTCCAGCAGCTTAGTGGGGGCAGTGACCTACGAGCAGTACTTC. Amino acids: CSSSLVGAVTYEQYF.

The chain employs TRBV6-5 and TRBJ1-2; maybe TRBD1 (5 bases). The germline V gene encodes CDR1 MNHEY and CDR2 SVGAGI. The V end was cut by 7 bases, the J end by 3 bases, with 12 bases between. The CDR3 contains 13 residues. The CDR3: CASTTGPHYGYTF. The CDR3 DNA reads TGTGCCAGCACCACAGGCCCCCACTATGGCTACACCTTC.

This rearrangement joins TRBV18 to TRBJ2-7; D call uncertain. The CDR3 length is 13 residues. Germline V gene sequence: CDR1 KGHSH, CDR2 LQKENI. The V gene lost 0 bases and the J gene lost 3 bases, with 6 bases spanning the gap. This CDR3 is CASSPPSDYEQYF. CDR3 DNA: TGTGCCAGCTCACCACCTAGTGACTACGAGCAGTACTTC.

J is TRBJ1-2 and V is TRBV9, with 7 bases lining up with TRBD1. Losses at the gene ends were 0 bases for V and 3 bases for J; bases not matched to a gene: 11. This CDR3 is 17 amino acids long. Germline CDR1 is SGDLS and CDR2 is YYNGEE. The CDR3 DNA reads TGTGCCAGCAGCGTAGAACCGGGGACAGTACCATACTATGGCTACACCTTC. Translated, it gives CASSVEPGTVPYYGYTF.

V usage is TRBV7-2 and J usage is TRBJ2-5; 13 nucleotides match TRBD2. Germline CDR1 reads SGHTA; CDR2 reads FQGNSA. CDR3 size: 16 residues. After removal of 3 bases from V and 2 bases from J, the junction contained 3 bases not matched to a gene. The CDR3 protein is CASSLGTSGVQETQYF. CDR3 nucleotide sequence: TGTGCCAGCAGCTTGGGGACTAGCGGGGTACAAGAGACCCAGTACTTC.

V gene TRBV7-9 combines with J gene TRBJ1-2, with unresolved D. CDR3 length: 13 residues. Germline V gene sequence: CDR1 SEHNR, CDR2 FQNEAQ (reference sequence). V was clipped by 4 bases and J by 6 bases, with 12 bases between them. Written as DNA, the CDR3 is TGTGCCAGCAGCTCCGGGTCTCTGGATGGCTACACCTTC. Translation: CASSSGSLDGYTF.

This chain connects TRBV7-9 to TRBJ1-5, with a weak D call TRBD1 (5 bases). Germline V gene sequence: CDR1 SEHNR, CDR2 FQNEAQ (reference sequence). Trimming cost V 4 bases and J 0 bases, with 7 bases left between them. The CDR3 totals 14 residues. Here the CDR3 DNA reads TGTGCCAGCAGCTGGGGGGATAGCAATCAGCCCCAGCATTTT. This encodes CASSWGDSNQPQHF.

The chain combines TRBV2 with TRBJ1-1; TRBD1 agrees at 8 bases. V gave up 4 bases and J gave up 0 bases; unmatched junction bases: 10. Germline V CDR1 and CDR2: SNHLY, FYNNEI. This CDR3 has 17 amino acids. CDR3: CASSGDRFQFMNTEAFF. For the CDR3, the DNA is TGTGCCAGCAGTGGGGACAGGTTCCAATTTATGAACACTGAAGCTTTCTTT.

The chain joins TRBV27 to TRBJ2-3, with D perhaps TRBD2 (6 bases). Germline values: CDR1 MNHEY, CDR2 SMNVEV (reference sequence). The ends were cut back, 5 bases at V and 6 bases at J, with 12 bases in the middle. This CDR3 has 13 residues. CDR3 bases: TGTGCCAGCAGTCCGACTAGTCGCGATACGCAGTATTTT. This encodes CASSPTSRDTQYF.

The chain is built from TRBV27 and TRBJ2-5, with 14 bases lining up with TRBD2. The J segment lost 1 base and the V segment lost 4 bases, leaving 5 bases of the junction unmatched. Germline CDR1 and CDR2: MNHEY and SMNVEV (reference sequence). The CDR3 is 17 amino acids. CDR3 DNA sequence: TGTGCCAGCAGTTCGATAGGGACTAGCGGGAGCCAAGAGACCCAGTACTTC. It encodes CASSSIGTSGSQETQYF.

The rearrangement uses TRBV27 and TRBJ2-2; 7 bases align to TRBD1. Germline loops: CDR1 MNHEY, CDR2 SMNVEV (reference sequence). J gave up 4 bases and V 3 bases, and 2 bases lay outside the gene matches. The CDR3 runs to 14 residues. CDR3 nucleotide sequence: TGTGCCAGCAGTTTGGGACAGTCCACCGGGGAGCTGTTTTTT. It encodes CASSLGQSTGELFF.

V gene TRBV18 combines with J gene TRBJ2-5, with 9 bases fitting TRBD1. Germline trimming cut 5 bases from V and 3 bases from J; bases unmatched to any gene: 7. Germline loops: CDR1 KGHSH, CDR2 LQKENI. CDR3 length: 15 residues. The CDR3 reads CASSSLTGGEETQYF. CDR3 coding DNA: TGTGCCAGCTCATCACTGACAGGGGGAGAAGAGACCCAGTACTTC. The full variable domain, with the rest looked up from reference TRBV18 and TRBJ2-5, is NAGVMQNPRHLVRRRGQEARLRCSPMKGHSHVYWYRQLPEEGLKFMVYLQKENIIDESGMPKERFSAEFPKEGPSILRIQQVVRGDSAAYFCASSSLTGGEETQYFGPGTRLLVL.

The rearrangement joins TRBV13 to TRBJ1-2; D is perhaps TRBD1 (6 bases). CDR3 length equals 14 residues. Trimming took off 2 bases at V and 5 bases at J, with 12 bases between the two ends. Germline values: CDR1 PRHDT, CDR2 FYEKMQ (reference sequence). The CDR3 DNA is TGTGCCAGCAGCTTACAGCAGGGGAATTATGGCTACACCTTC. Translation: CASSLQQGNYGYTF.

CDR3 loop: CASSLGLHNEQFF. As DNA, the CDR3 is TGTGCCAGCAGCTTAGGACTCCACAATGAGCAGTTCTTC. This chain joins TRBV7-8 and TRBJ2-1; D unresolved. In germline, CDR1 is SGHVS, CDR2 FQNEAQ. The CDR3 runs to 13 residues. The ends were cut back, 1 base at V and 5 bases at J, with 6 bases in the middle.

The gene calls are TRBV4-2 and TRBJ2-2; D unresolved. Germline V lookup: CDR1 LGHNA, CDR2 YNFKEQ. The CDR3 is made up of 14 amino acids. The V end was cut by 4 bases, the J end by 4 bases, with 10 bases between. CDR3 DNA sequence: TGTGCCAGCAGCCCCCCAGGCATCACCGGGGAGCTGTTTTTT. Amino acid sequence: CASSPPGITGELFF.